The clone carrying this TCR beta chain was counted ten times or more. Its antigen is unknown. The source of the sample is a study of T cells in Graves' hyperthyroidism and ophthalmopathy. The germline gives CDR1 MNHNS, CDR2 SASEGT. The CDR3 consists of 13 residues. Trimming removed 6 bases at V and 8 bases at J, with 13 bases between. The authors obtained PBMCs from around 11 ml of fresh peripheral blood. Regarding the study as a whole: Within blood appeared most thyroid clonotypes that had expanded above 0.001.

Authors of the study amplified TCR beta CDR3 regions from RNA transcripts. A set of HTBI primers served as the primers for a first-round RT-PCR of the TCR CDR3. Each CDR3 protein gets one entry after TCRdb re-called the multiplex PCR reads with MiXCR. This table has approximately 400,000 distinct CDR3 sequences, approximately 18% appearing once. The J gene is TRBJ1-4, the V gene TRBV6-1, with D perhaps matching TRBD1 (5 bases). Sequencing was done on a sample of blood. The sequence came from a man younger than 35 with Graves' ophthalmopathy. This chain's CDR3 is CASRAGGKEKLFF. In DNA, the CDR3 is TGTGCCAGCAGGGCGGGGGGGAAAGAAAAACTGTTTTTT.